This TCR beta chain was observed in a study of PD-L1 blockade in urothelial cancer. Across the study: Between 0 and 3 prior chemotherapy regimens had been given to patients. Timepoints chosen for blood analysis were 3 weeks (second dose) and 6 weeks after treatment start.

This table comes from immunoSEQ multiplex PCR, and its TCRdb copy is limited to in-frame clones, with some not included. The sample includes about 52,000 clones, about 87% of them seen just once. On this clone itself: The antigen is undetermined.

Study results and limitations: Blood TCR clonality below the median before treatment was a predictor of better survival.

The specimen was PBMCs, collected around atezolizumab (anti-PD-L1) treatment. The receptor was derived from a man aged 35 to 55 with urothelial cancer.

CDR3 DNA: TGTGCCAGCAGCTGGGGGCGCGACGAGCAGTACTTC. Translating it yields CASSWGRDEQYF. The chain recombines TRBV7-8 with TRBJ2-7, with D perhaps TRBD1 (6 bases). V gave up 4 bases and J gave up 5 bases, with 9 bases separating them. From germline, CDR1 is SGHVS and CDR2 FQNEAQ. The CDR3 has 12 amino acids.